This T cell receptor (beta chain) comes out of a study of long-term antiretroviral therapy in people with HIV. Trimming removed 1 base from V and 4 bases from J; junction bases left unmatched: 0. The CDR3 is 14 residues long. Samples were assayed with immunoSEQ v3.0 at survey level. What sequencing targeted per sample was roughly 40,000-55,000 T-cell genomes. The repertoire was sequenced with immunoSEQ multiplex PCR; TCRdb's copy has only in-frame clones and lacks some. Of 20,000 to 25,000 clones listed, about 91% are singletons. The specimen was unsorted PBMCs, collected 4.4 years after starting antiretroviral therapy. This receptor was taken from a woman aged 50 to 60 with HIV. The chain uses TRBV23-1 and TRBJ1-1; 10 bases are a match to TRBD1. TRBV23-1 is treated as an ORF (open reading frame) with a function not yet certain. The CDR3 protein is CASSQWDRGTEAFF. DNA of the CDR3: TGCGCCAGCAGTCAATGGGACAGGGGCACTGAAGCTTTCTTT.